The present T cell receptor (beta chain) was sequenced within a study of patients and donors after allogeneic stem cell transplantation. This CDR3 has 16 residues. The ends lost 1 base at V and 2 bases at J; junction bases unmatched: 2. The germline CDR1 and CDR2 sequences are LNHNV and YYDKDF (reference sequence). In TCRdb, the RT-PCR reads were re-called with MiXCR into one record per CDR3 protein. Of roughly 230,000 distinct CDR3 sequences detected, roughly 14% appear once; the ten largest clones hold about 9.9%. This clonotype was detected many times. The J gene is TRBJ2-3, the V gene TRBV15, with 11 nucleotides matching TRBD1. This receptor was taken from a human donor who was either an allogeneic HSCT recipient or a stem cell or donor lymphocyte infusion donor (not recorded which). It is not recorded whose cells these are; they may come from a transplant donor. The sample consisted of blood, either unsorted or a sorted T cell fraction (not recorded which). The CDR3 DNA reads TGTGCCACCAGCAGAGGGACAGGGGGCAACACAGATACGCAGTATTTT. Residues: CATSRGTGGNTDTQYF.